This T cell receptor (beta chain) was sequenced during a study of Tregs in tolerant kidney transplant recipients. General observations from the study: Expanding Tregs on activated donor B cells appeared to best identify donor-specific TCRbeta clones. Tolerant patients' donor-specific Tregs expanded beyond overall Tregs, suggesting antigen-driven growth.

Per the germline V gene, CDR1 is MNHNS and CDR2 is SASEGT. CDR3 length: 16 amino acids. With 4 bases removed from V and 1 base from J, the gap between germline ends came to 16 bases. As to this clone: The antigen remains undetermined. The missing CDR3 end, 3 residues past where the read stops, is filled in from the germline J gene.

Repertoires were generated with immunoSEQ multiplex PCR, while TCRdb's copy carries only in-frame clones and drops some. This sample contains 30,000 or so clones. The sample consisted of CD8+ T cells from blood, taken before the transplant. The receptor comes from a human donor who received a combined kidney and bone marrow transplant. V usage is TRBV6-1 and J usage is TRBJ2-5; a possible D gene is TRBD1 (7 bases). The sequenced part of the CDR3 DNA is TGTGCCAGCAGTGCCACGAATCAGGGGGGCCAAGAGACC. Amino acids: CASSATNQGGQET. The entire CDR3 reads CASSATNQGGQETQYF.